This passage covers 29 T cell receptor beta chains from one sample sequenced in a study of blood T cell repertoires in COVID-19. Sequencing was performed with immunoSEQ multiplex PCR; in TCRdb, only in-frame clones are kept and a portion is missing. Of about 94,000 clones in the sample, approximately 80% were seen once. What was sequenced was peripheral blood. Receptors were obtained from a human donor in a cohort sampled during active COVID-19.

This chain uses TRBV5-1 with TRBJ2-7, with a possible D match to TRBD1 (6 bases). The V and J ends lost 5 bases and 6 bases respectively, with 18 bases between them. Germline lookup yields CDR1 SGHRS and CDR2 YFSETQ. The CDR3 runs to 14 residues. As DNA, the CDR3 is TGCGCCAGCAGTCCCGGGACACCCCTTTCCGAGCAGTACTTC. The encoded protein is CASSPGTPLSEQYF.

This clone was counted a few times. The chain links TRBV7-9 to TRBJ2-7; 10 bases map to TRBD1. The CDR3 length is 15 residues. The V and J ends lost 1 base and 7 bases, in that order; junction bases with no gene match: 7. CDR1 SEHNR and CDR2 FQNEAQ come from the germline V gene (reference sequence). CDR3 DNA: TGTGCCAGCAGCTTAGGGTGGGACAGGGGAGGAGAGCAGTACTTC. Translated, it gives CASSLGWDRGGEQYF.

This chain links TRBV7-2 with TRBJ1-1; D may be TRBD1 (6 bases). From germline, CDR1 is SGHTA and CDR2 FQGNSA. V was clipped by 1 base and J by 11 bases, with 14 bases between them. There are 13 residues in the CDR3. CDR3 nucleotide sequence: TGTGCCAGCAGCTTAGATCGGGGGGCACCGGCTTTCTTT. This codes for CASSLDRGAPAFF.

The rearrangement uses TRBV28 and TRBJ2-6; TRBD2 is a possible D gene (5 bases). Germline CDR1 is MDHEN and CDR2 is SYDVKM. The CDR3 runs 18 residues. V was pared by 8 bases and J by 1 base, with 21 bases between. CDR3 protein: CASQFAGGRFSGANVLTF. CDR3 DNA sequence: TGTGCCAGCCAATTCGCGGGCGGTAGATTTTCTGGGGCCAACGTCCTGACTTTC.

J is TRBJ2-3 and V is TRBV18; a possible D gene is TRBD2 (6 bases). CDR1 and CDR2 (germline): KGHSH, LQKENI. The CDR3 has 16 amino acids. The V and J ends lost 2 bases and 0 bases respectively, with 12 bases between them. The CDR3 loop is CASSPSLAISTDTQYF. CDR3 sequence (DNA): TGTGCCAGCTCACCATCCCTAGCGATTAGCACAGATACGCAGTATTTT. Looking up the rest from reference TRBV18 and TRBJ2-3 gives the full variable domain: NAGVMQNPRHLVRRRGQEARLRCSPMKGHSHVYWYRQLPEEGLKFMVYLQKENIIDESGMPKERFSAEFPKEGPSILRIQQVVRGDSAAYFCASSPSLAISTDTQYFGPGTRLTVL.

Here the CDR3 DNA reads TGTGCCAGCCGCCGTGGGGGGGGCACAGATACGCAGTATTTT. Translating it yields CASRRGGGTDTQYF. V usage is TRBV5-4 and J usage is TRBJ2-3; TRBD2 agrees at 7 bases. Trimming took 7 bases from V and 1 from J; bases not matched to a gene: 6. The germline V gene encodes CDR1 SGHNT and CDR2 YYREEE (reference sequence). CDR3 length equals 14 residues.

The chain couples TRBV28 to TRBJ2-3; 7 nucleotides align to TRBD2. CDR3 size: 16 residues. Germline-derived CDR1 and CDR2 are MDHEN and SYDVKM. V trimming: 4 bases; J trimming: 5 bases; junction bases outside the gene matches: 12. The CDR3 DNA is TGTGCCAGCAGTTCCCATGGGGGGGGGACGAAAGATACGCAGTATTTT. The encoded protein is CASSSHGGGTKDTQYF. Combining the CDR3 with reference TRBV28 and TRBJ2-3 gives the whole variable domain DVKVTQSSRYLVKRTGEKVFLECVQDMDHENMFWYRQDPGLGLRLIYFSYDVKMKEKGDIPEGYSVSREKKERFSLILESASTNQTSMYLCASSSHGGGTKDTQYFGPGTRLTVL.

The chain recombines TRBV4-2 with TRBJ2-7, with 9 bases aligning to TRBD2. Looked up from germline, CDR1 is LGHNA and CDR2 is YNFKEQ. CDR3 length: 18 amino acids. With V trimmed by 6 bases and J by 3 bases, 18 bases remained unmatched. The CDR3: CASRKGGLAGKINYEQYF. The CDR3 nucleotides read TGTGCCAGCAGGAAAGGGGGCCTAGCGGGAAAAATAAACTACGAGCAGTACTTC.

This clone was detected only a few times. V is TRBV18 and J is TRBJ1-1; no firm D call. The CDR3 runs 13 residues. The V gene lost 2 bases and the J gene lost 0 bases, with 4 bases spanning the gap. CDR1 is KGHSH, CDR2 LQKENI, per germline. The CDR3 sequence: CASSPDMNTEAFF. CDR3 nucleotide sequence: TGTGCCAGCTCACCAGACATGAACACTGAAGCTTTCTTT.

The genes are TRBV5-1 and TRBJ2-1; 10 positions agree with TRBD1. Germline-derived CDR1 and CDR2 are SGHRS and YFSETQ. Unmatched junction bases numbered 13, after V lost 6 bases and J lost 16 bases. This CDR3 spans 13 amino acids. The CDR3 here is CASNYGQGGGVFF. The CDR3 DNA sequence: TGCGCCAGCAACTATGGACAGGGGGGAGGTGTATTCTTC.

The V gene is TRBV15, the J gene TRBJ1-3; 9 bases line up with TRBD1. The CDR3 runs 15 residues. With V trimmed by 4 bases and J by 3 bases, 4 bases remained unmatched. The germline gives CDR1 LNHNV, CDR2 YYDKDF (reference sequence). CDR3 DNA sequence: TGTGCCACCAGCACCGACAGGGGGGTTGGAAACACCATATATTTT. Translation: CATSTDRGVGNTIYF.

This clone was observed once. This chain links TRBV6-5 with TRBJ1-5; 8 bases are shared with TRBD1. Losses at the gene ends were 6 bases for V and 4 bases for J; bases not matched to a gene: 8. Germline CDR1 reads MNHEY; CDR2 reads SVGAGI. The CDR3 sequence is 15 residues long. This CDR3 is CASRPQGAANQPQHF. DNA of the CDR3: TGTGCCAGCAGGCCTCAGGGGGCGGCAAATCAGCCCCAGCATTTT.

The table lists this clone with a count of one. The CDR3, as DNA: TGCGCCAGCAGTCCCCCACGCGCGGGGGCCGGCGAGCAGTACTTC. This encodes CASSPPRAGAGEQYF. The chain recombines TRBV5-1 with TRBJ2-7; the D gene is possibly TRBD2 (7 bases). CDR1 and CDR2 (germline): SGHRS, YFSETQ. Deletions cut 5 bases from V and 6 bases from J, with 21 bases between. This CDR3 contains 15 residues.

The V and J genes are TRBV7-2 and TRBJ2-7; 7 nucleotides line up with TRBD2. The germline CDR1 and CDR2 sequences are SGHTA and FQGNSA. The CDR3 extends over 14 amino acids. V was clipped by 1 base and J by 3 bases; unmatched bases: 3. CDR3: CASSLGLAGYEQYF. CDR3 in DNA: TGTGCCAGCAGCTTAGGTTTAGCGGGCTACGAGCAGTACTTC.

This sequence joins TRBV28 and TRBJ1-1; D might be TRBD1 (5 bases). V dropped 8 bases and J dropped 4 bases, with 17 bases sitting between them. CDR3 length: 14 amino acids. Germline CDR1 and CDR2: MDHEN and SYDVKM. The CDR3 loop is CASWGQEGATEAFF. Here the CDR3 DNA reads TGTGCCAGCTGGGGCCAGGAAGGGGCCACTGAAGCTTTCTTT.

The V gene is TRBV3-1 (or the pseudogene TRBV3-2), the J gene TRBJ2-7; TRBD1 agrees at 9 bases. Trimming cost V 8 bases and J 3 bases; bases outside gene matches: 8. CDR1 is LGHDT and CDR2 is YNNKEL in the germline V gene (reference sequence). The CDR3 covers 14 residues. In nucleotides, the CDR3 is TGTGCCAGCCGCCGGGGACAGGGTCTCTACGAGCAGTACTTC. This translates into CASRRGQGLYEQYF.

This clone was detected only once. This sequence joins TRBV5-1 and TRBJ1-2; D perhaps matches TRBD1 (6 bases). V gave up 3 bases and J gave up 6 bases, with 15 bases separating them. Germline CDR1 and CDR2: SGHRS and YFSETQ. CDR3 size: 14 residues. The CDR3 DNA is TGCGCCAGCAGCTCCGGACAGACCATCCATGGCTACACCTTC. Its translation: CASSSGQTIHGYTF.

V gene TRBV5-1 combines with J gene TRBJ2-1; D might be TRBD1 (6 bases). The germline V and J ends were trimmed by 1 base and 2 bases, with 10 bases remaining between them. Germline lookup yields CDR1 SGHRS and CDR2 YFSETQ. The CDR3 loop spans 15 amino acids. CDR3: CASSLQQGAYNEQFF. For the CDR3, the DNA is TGCGCCAGCAGCTTGCAACAGGGTGCCTACAATGAGCAGTTCTTC.

The sample holds a few counts of this clone. This rearrangement joins TRBV12-5 to TRBJ1-3; the D is unclear. The CDR3 totals 12 residues. Germline assignment: CDR1 LGHNT and CDR2 FRNRAP. Trimming took 6 bases from V and 0 from J, leaving 3 bases between them. The CDR3 spells CASGHSGNTIYF. The CDR3 coding sequence is TGTGCTAGTGGCCACTCTGGAAACACCATATATTTT.

This chain connects TRBV3-1 (or the pseudogene TRBV3-2) to TRBJ1-2; D gene unclear. The ends were cut back, 3 bases at V and 5 bases at J, with 4 bases in the middle. Germline values: CDR1 LGHDT, CDR2 YNNKEL (reference sequence). The CDR3 sequence is 11 residues long. For the CDR3, the DNA is TGTGCCAGCAGCCACCTTTATGGCTACACCTTC. This gives the protein CASSHLYGYTF.

The chain recombines TRBV7-9 with TRBJ2-1; no clear D gene. The CDR3 spans 13 residues. Looked up from germline, CDR1 is SEHNR and CDR2 is FQNEAQ (reference sequence). The ends were cut back, 5 bases at V and 9 bases at J, with 14 bases in the middle. CDR3 sequence (DNA): TGTGCCAGCAGCCCGCGCTGGCAGGCTGAGCAGTTCTTC. It specifies CASSPRWQAEQFF.

The CDR3 nucleotides are TGTGCCAGCTCACCACCGAAGACAGGGAGGTCCTACGAGCAGTACTTC. Translated: CASSPPKTGRSYEQYF. The rearrangement uses TRBV18 and TRBJ2-7, with D possibly TRBD1 on 7 matching bases. The CDR3 runs 16 residues. Per germline, CDR1 KGHSH and CDR2 LQKENI. V lost 0 bases and J 1 base, leaving 13 bases between the germline ends. Supplemented by reference TRBV18 and TRBJ2-7, the full variable domain reads NAGVMQNPRHLVRRRGQEARLRCSPMKGHSHVYWYRQLPEEGLKFMVYLQKENIIDESGMPKERFSAEFPKEGPSILRIQQVVRGDSAAYFCASSPPKTGRSYEQYFGPGTRLTVT.

The chain joins TRBV30 to TRBJ1-5, with D perhaps matching TRBD1 (5 bases). CDR3 length: 15 amino acids. Trimming stripped 2 bases from V and 1 base from J, with 12 bases between. CDR1 and CDR2 from the germline V gene are GTSNPN and SVGIG (reference sequence). CDR3 nucleotide sequence: TGTGCCTGGAGTCTACAGGTTAAGAGCAATCAGCCCCAGCATTTT. It is translated as CAWSLQVKSNQPQHF.

V gene TRBV15 combines with J gene TRBJ2-5; D is ambiguous. Trimming removed 7 bases at V and 1 base at J, with 10 bases between. This CDR3 is built from 13 residues. Germline V gene data show CDR1 as LNHNV and CDR2 as YYDKDF (reference sequence). The CDR3 bases are TGTGCCACCAAGGCGAGGCCCCAAGAGACCCAGTACTTC. Its protein product is CATKARPQETQYF.

This clone was observed a single time. The genes are TRBV4-1 and TRBJ2-5, with 8 bases matching TRBD1. CDR1 is MGHRA, CDR2 YSYEKL, per germline. The V gene end was trimmed by 5 bases and the J gene end by 4 bases; junction bases not matched to a gene: 3. This CDR3 is built from 13 residues. The CDR3 DNA reads TGCGCCAGCAGCGACAGGGGCGGAGAGACCCAGTACTTC. Its protein is CASSDRGGETQYF.

The CDR3 region has the DNA TGTGCCAGCAGTTTATCGGGGACAGGGTCCTACGAGCAGTACTTC. Translated, it gives CASSLSGTGSYEQYF. The chain carries TRBV27 and TRBJ2-7, with 9 bases lining up with TRBD1. Looked up from germline, CDR1 is MNHEY and CDR2 is SMNVEV (reference sequence). V gave up 0 bases and J gave up 1 base; unmatched junction bases: 1. The CDR3 runs to 15 residues.

The chain couples TRBV5-6 to TRBJ1-4; maybe TRBD1 (6 bases). V gave up 4 bases and J gave up 10 bases, with 14 bases separating them. In germline, CDR1 is SGHDT, CDR2 YYEEEE. There are 13 residues in the CDR3. CDR3 DNA sequence: TGTGCCAGCAGCCCGGCGGGGGGGGCAAAACTGTTTTTT. Translating it yields CASSPAGGAKLFF.

This clone was observed a single time. The V gene is TRBV5-1, the J gene TRBJ1-1, with 7 bases identical to TRBD1. V lost 5 bases and J lost 3; bases outside the gene matches: 10. The CDR3 spans 15 residues. Germline loops: CDR1 SGHRS, CDR2 YFSETQ. The CDR3 here is CASRERQGGHTEAFF. For the CDR3, the DNA is TGCGCCAGCAGGGAAAGACAGGGTGGCCACACTGAAGCTTTCTTT.

The chain combines TRBV5-4 with TRBJ2-2; 11 bases are a match to TRBD1. The CDR3 spans 17 residues. Germline loops: CDR1 SGHNT, CDR2 YYREEE (reference sequence). Losses at the gene ends were 3 bases for V and 2 bases for J; bases not matched to a gene: 6. The CDR3 is CASSSGGQGVNTGELFF. CDR3 DNA: TGTGCCAGCAGCTCCGGGGGACAGGGGGTTAACACCGGGGAGCTGTTTTTT.